These 30 T cell receptor beta chains were all obtained from the same sample, sequenced in a study of cytomegalovirus exposure and HLA in healthy donors. A multiplex PCR was run with 60 Vbeta primers and 13 Jbeta primers. Data came from immunoSEQ multiplex PCR; TCRdb stores just in-frame clones and leaves some out. The sample gives some 110,000 clones, 9.5% of which show up once; less than 4% is in the top ten. The specimen sequenced was PBMCs. The origin of the receptors is a man aged 25-45 years in good health and CMV-seronegative.

This chain connects TRBV5-4 to TRBJ1-1; D perhaps matches TRBD1 (6 bases). There are 15 residues in the CDR3. V was pared by 5 bases and J by 6 bases, with 20 bases between. Germline lookup yields CDR1 SGHNT and CDR2 YYREEE (reference sequence). The CDR3 DNA follows: TGTGCCAGCAGAGCCGGGACATCGGGATGGGCTGAAGCTTTCTTT. Protein product: CASRAGTSGWAEAFF.

J is TRBJ1-2 and V is TRBV7-9; the match to TRBD1 covers 10 bases. Looked up from germline, CDR1 is SEHNR and CDR2 is FQNEAQ (reference sequence). V lost 4 bases to trimming and J lost 3 bases; unmatched junction nucleotides: 8. There are 16 residues in the CDR3. The CDR3 loop reads CASSSHGTGEDYGYTF. CDR3 in DNA: TGTGCCAGCAGCTCACACGGGACAGGGGAGGACTATGGCTACACCTTC.

The J gene is TRBJ2-1, the V gene TRBV7-9; no clear D gene. Looked up from germline, CDR1 is SEHNR and CDR2 is FQNEAQ (reference sequence). The CDR3 has 15 amino acids. Trimming left V 7 bases short and J 5 bases short, with 18 bases between. CDR3 sequence reads: CASIHSSREDNEQFF. The CDR3 bases are TGTGCCAGCATCCATAGCTCTAGAGAAGACAATGAGCAGTTCTTC. The whole variable domain, remainder taken from reference TRBV7-9 and TRBJ2-1, is DTGVSQNPRHKITKRGQNVTFRCDPISEHNRLYWYRQTLGQGPEFLTYFQNEAQLEKSRLLSDRFSAERPKGSFSTLEIQRTEQGDSAMYLCASIHSSREDNEQFFGPGTRLTVL.

The chain employs TRBV2 and TRBJ2-1, with 7 bases aligning to TRBD2. Germline values: CDR1 SNHLY, CDR2 FYNNEI. Trimming cost V 0 bases and J 2 bases; bases outside gene matches: 4. This CDR3 has 16 residues. The CDR3 here is CASSEAPGGPYNEQFF. Here the CDR3 DNA reads TGTGCCAGCAGTGAAGCCCCGGGAGGACCCTACAATGAGCAGTTCTTC.

The rearrangement uses TRBV7-3 and TRBJ2-2; TRBD1 matches 9 bases. The CDR3 has 16 amino acids. From germline, CDR1 is SGHTA and CDR2 FQGTGA. After removal of 1 base from V and 6 bases from J, the junction contained 6 bases not matched to a gene. CDR3 loop: CASSLSRDRVAGELFF. The CDR3 region has the DNA TGTGCCAGCAGCTTAAGTCGGGACAGGGTCGCCGGGGAGCTGTTTTTT.

The chain uses TRBV5-6 and TRBJ2-3, with TRBD2 matching 9 bases. Trimming at V came to 0 bases and at J to 4 bases, leaving 3 bases not matched to a gene. The CDR3 covers 15 residues. Germline-derived CDR1 and CDR2 are SGHDT and YYEEEE. The CDR3 DNA sequence: TGTGCCAGCAGCTTGGGCAGCGGGAGGTCAGATACGCAGTATTTT. Its protein product is CASSLGSGRSDTQYF.

This chain joins TRBV18 and TRBJ1-3, with TRBD1 as a possible D gene (6 bases). With 6 bases removed from V and 0 bases from J, the gap between germline ends came to 12 bases. The V gene's germline CDR1 is KGHSH and CDR2 LQKENI. CDR3 length equals 15 residues. CDR3 DNA: TGTGCCAGCTCCCTCGACAGGAGCTCTGGAAACACCATATATTTT. This codes for CASSLDRSSGNTIYF.

In its sample, this clone was seen a few times. The chain carries TRBV5-1 and TRBJ2-5; 12 bases fit TRBD1. CDR3 size: 15 residues. Germline CDR1 SGHRS, CDR2 YFSETQ. With 3 bases clipped from V and 5 bases from J, the junction kept 5 bases outside the gene matches. CDR3 sequence: CASSWGQGARETQYF. As DNA, the CDR3 is TGCGCCAGCAGCTGGGGACAGGGGGCGCGGGAGACCCAGTACTTC.

The genes are TRBV7-2 and TRBJ2-5, with D unclear. The CDR3 contains 13 residues. Trimming took off 0 bases at V and 3 bases at J, with 5 bases between the two ends. CDR1 is SGHTA and CDR2 is FQGNSA in the germline V gene. In DNA, the CDR3 is TGTGCCAGCAGCTTAGCGGTAGAAGAGACCCAGTACTTC. This encodes CASSLAVEETQYF.

This clone has more than one count but fewer than ten. This chain links TRBV10-3 with TRBJ1-1, with no clear D. CDR1 and CDR2 (germline): ENHRY, SYGVKD. This CDR3 comprises 14 residues. V was clipped by 10 bases and J by 4 bases, with 19 bases between them. This chain's CDR3 is CATAHEGALTEAFF. The CDR3 DNA sequence: TGTGCCACCGCCCACGAGGGAGCCCTCACTGAAGCTTTCTTT.

This clone occurred a few times. A read error may account for a junction end that differs from germline. The genes are TRBV4-1 and TRBJ1-1; D uncertain. This CDR3 comprises 12 residues. CDR1 and CDR2 from the germline V gene are MGHRA and YSYEKL. This CDR3 reads CASSQLSSEAFF. CDR3 nucleotide sequence: TGCGCCAGCAGCCAATTAAGTTCTGAGGCTTTCTTT.

The chain links TRBV4-1 to TRBJ2-5; 8 bases are a match to TRBD1. The CDR3 is 14 residues long. V shed 3 bases, J shed 4 bases, and the junction held 4 bases outside the gene matches. Germline lookup yields CDR1 MGHRA and CDR2 YSYEKL. The CDR3 loop is CASSQTGARETQYF. The CDR3 DNA reads TGCGCCAGCAGCCAGACAGGGGCGAGAGAGACCCAGTACTTC.

There are many counts of this clone. V is TRBV6-1 and J is TRBJ2-1; weak D call: TRBD2 (6 bases). Trimming shortened V by 1 base and J by 6 bases, and 10 bases separated the two germline ends. CDR3 length equals 14 residues. The germline gives CDR1 MNHNS, CDR2 SASEGT. The CDR3 nucleotides are TGTGCCAGCAGTGAAGTGGGGGAGGTCAATGAGCAGTTCTTC. As protein: CASSEVGEVNEQFF.

This clone was counted a few times. The chain carries TRBV21-1 and TRBJ1-5; the D segment call TRBD1 is taken from the table without a DNA check. TRBV21-1 has pseudogene status. This CDR3 contains 17 residues. For the CDR3, the DNA is TGTGCCAGCAGCAAAGAAAGTAAGGACAGGCTTTTTCAGCCCCAGCATTTT. Its translation: CASSKESKDRLFQPQHF.

The V call is TRBV6-5, the J call TRBJ2-7, with a tentative D call TRBD1 (6 bases). The germline gives CDR1 MNHEY, CDR2 SVGAGI. Trimming took off 0 bases at V and 2 bases at J, with 11 bases between the two ends. This CDR3 is 15 amino acids long. In nucleotides, the CDR3 is TGTGCCAGCAGTTACTCAAGGGCAGGGGCCTACGAGCAGTACTTC. Protein product: CASSYSRAGAYEQYF.

A few counts support this clone. The V gene is TRBV23-1, the J gene TRBJ2-7; 8 nucleotides agree with TRBD1. TRBV23-1 is an open reading frame, and its role is uncertain. V dropped 6 bases and J dropped 1; count of bases not matched to a gene: 11. This CDR3 region has 16 residues. CDR3: CASRETRRDRSYEQYF. CDR3 coding DNA: TGCGCCAGCAGAGAAACCCGGCGGGACAGGTCCTACGAGCAGTACTTC.

This clone has more than one count but fewer than ten. The chain is built from TRBV11-2 and TRBJ1-5, with D unresolved. The germline V gene encodes CDR1 SGHAT and CDR2 FQNNGV. There are 13 residues in the CDR3. Trimming removed 2 bases at V and 4 bases at J, with 6 bases between. CDR3: CASSLRGNQPQHF. The DNA for the CDR3 is TGTGCCAGCAGCTTAAGAGGGAATCAGCCCCAGCATTTT.

This sequence joins TRBV15 and TRBJ1-1, with TRBD1 as a possible D gene (5 bases). The V and J ends lost 9 bases and 2 bases respectively, with 19 bases between them. The CDR3 is made up of 15 amino acids. CDR1 is LNHNV, CDR2 YYDKDF, per germline (reference sequence). The CDR3 DNA follows: TGTGCCACAACCGACAGATACATCACCAACACTGAAGCTTTCTTT. As protein: CATTDRYITNTEAFF. The complete variable domain, with remaining parts taken from reference TRBV15 and TRBJ1-1, reads DAMVIQNPRYQVTQFGKPVTLSCSQTLNHNVMYWYQQKSSQAPKLLFHYYDKDFNNEADTPDNFQSRRPNTSFCFLDIRSPGLGDTAMYLCATTDRYITNTEAFFGQGTRLTVV.

This clone turned up a few times. This chain uses TRBV4-1 with TRBJ1-1, with 7 bases matching TRBD1. V dropped 3 bases and J dropped 4; count of bases not matched to a gene: 5. Germline-derived CDR1 and CDR2 are MGHRA and YSYEKL. CDR3 length equals 14 residues. Here the CDR3 reads CASSQIQGPTEAFF. For the CDR3, the DNA is TGCGCCAGCAGCCAGATACAGGGGCCCACTGAAGCTTTCTTT.

The rearrangement links TRBV11-3 to TRBJ2-3; D is perhaps TRBD2 (5 bases). The germline V gene encodes CDR1 SGHNT and CDR2 YENEEA. Trimming left V 4 bases short and J 4 bases short, with 12 bases between. This CDR3 has 14 amino acids. The CDR3 sequence is CASSYTSSPDTQYF. In DNA form, the CDR3 reads TGTGCCAGCAGCTACACTAGTTCCCCAGATACGCAGTATTTT. Filled out from reference TRBV11-3 and TRBJ2-3, the complete variable domain reads EAGVVQSPRYKIIEKKQPVAFWCNPISGHNTLYWYLQNLGQGPELLIRYENEEAVDDSQLPKDRFSAERLKGVDSTLKIQPAELGDSAVYLCASSYTSSPDTQYFGPGTRLTVL.

V gene TRBV2 combines with J gene TRBJ1-2; D might be TRBD1 (6 bases). From germline, CDR1 is SNHLY and CDR2 FYNNEI. The CDR3 totals 14 residues. V lost 6 bases and J lost 5, with 16 bases in between. The CDR3 DNA follows: TGTGCCAGCAGCCACACTGGGACACGATATGGCTACACCTTC. It translates to CASSHTGTRYGYTF. The complete variable domain, with remaining parts taken from reference TRBV2 and TRBJ1-2, reads EPEVTQTPSHQVTQMGQEVILRCVPISNHLYFYWYRQILGQKVEFLVSFYNNEISEKSEIFDDQFSVERPDGSNFTLKIRSTKLEDSAMYFCASSHTGTRYGYTFGSGTRLTVV.

The chain combines TRBV6-5 with TRBJ2-7; D ambiguous. V was cut by 6 bases and J by 0 bases, with 15 bases left in between. Germline values: CDR1 MNHEY, CDR2 SVGAGI. This CDR3 is 15 amino acids long. Written as DNA, the CDR3 is TGTGCCAGCAGACAACAATGGCCATCCTCCTACGAGCAGTACTTC. Translation gives CASRQQWPSSYEQYF.

V is TRBV13 and J is TRBJ1-1, with D maybe TRBD1 (6 bases). The V end was cut by 0 bases, the J end by 1 base, with 9 bases between. Germline CDR1 reads PRHDT; CDR2 reads FYEKMQ (reference sequence). The CDR3 extends over 15 amino acids. In nucleotides, the CDR3 is TGTGCCAGCAGCTTAGGCCTACAGGGGAACACTGAAGCTTTCTTT. It yields the protein CASSLGLQGNTEAFF.

The chain couples TRBV6-5 to TRBJ2-7; D possibly corresponds to TRBD1 (5 bases). Germline CDR1 MNHEY, CDR2 SVGAGI. This CDR3 is built from 14 residues. Trimming pared 2 bases from V and 7 bases from J, leaving 15 bases between. Written as DNA, the CDR3 is TGTGCCAGCAGTTACGGGCAGGGATCCTTAGAGCAGTACTTC. Protein product: CASSYGQGSLEQYF.

V is TRBV10-3 and J is TRBJ2-6; TRBD1 matches 10 bases. The CDR3 is 17 residues long. Germline V CDR1 and CDR2: ENHRY, SYGVKD. V lost 0 bases to trimming and J lost 2 bases; unmatched junction nucleotides: 1. For the CDR3, the DNA is TGTGCCATCAGTGAGTCGACAGGGGGCGCTGGGGCCAACGTCCTGACTTTC. Its protein is CAISESTGGAGANVLTF.

A few counts support this clone. The rearrangement uses TRBV7-2 and TRBJ1-2; TRBD1 aligns across 7 bases. There are 15 residues in the CDR3. CDR1 is SGHTA and CDR2 is FQGNSA in the germline V gene. Trimming removed 5 bases from V and 3 bases from J; junction bases left unmatched: 9. DNA of the CDR3: TGTGCCAGCAGCATTAAATCCGGGACAGACTATGGCTACACCTTC. Protein sequence: CASSIKSGTDYGYTF.

This clone occurred a few times. This sequence joins TRBV2 and TRBJ1-6; possibly TRBD1 for D (6 bases). CDR3 size: 15 residues. CDR1 is SNHLY, CDR2 FYNNEI, per germline. Trimming removed 5 bases from V and 5 bases from J, with 13 bases in between. CDR3 sequence (DNA): TGTGCCAGCAGTCCCCCGGACAGTGATAATTCACCCCTCCACTTT. Translated, it gives CASSPPDSDNSPLHF.

The chain is built from TRBV28 and TRBJ1-5, with 9 positions matching TRBD1. CDR3 length: 13 residues. Germline V gene data show CDR1 as MDHEN and CDR2 as SYDVKM. Trimming at V came to 5 bases and at J to 6 bases, leaving 2 bases not matched to a gene. The CDR3 nucleotides are TGTGCCAGCAGTAGACAGGGGGGTCAGCCCCAGCATTTT. Amino acid sequence: CASSRQGGQPQHF.

V and J are TRBV10-1 and TRBJ2-3; tentatively, D is TRBD1 (6 bases). This CDR3 spans 15 amino acids. Trimming pared 4 bases from V and 4 bases from J, leaving 15 bases between. CDR1 and CDR2 (germline): WNHNN, SYGVQD (reference sequence). In DNA, the CDR3 is TGCGCCAGCAGTGCCGGGACACAAAAGGCAGATACGCAGTATTTT. Its protein is CASSAGTQKADTQYF.

A single count supports this clone. The chain employs TRBV7-2 and TRBJ2-7; 8 bases match TRBD2. CDR1 is SGHTA and CDR2 is FQGNSA in the germline V gene. With 5 bases clipped from V and 6 bases from J, the junction kept 9 bases outside the gene matches. The CDR3 contains 14 residues. The CDR3, as DNA: TGTGCCAGCAGCACCGGGACTAGTACGAGCGAGCAGTACTTC. Translated: CASSTGTSTSEQYF. The variable domain in full, with the rest retrieved from reference TRBV7-2 and TRBJ2-7, is GAGVSQSPSNKVTEKGKDVELRCDPISGHTALYWYRQSLGQGLEFLIYFQGNSAPDKSGLPSDRFSAERTGGSVSTLTIQRTQQEDSAVYLCASSTGTSTSEQYFGPGTRLTVT.